The source of this TCR beta chain is a study of T cells in Graves' hyperthyroidism and ophthalmopathy. V lost 5 bases to trimming and J lost 1 base; unmatched junction nucleotides: 4. Germline V gene lookup returns CDR1 SGHAT and CDR2 FQNNGV. CDR3 length equals 14 residues. This clonotype is categorized as medium-sized. TCR beta CDR3 regions were amplified from RNA. TCR CDR3 regions were first amplified by RT-PCR with HTBI primers. TCRdb re-called the multiplex PCR reads through MiXCR, storing one row per CDR3 protein. In the table there are some 300,000 distinct CDR3 sequences, roughly 19% of which are singletons.

Material for sequencing was blood. This rearrangement joins TRBV11-2 to TRBJ2-5; 7 nucleotides agree with TRBD1. This TCR was sampled from a man aged 50 to 60 with Graves' ophthalmopathy. CDR3 region: CASSLSGGQETQYF. CDR3 nucleotide sequence: TGTGCCAGCAGCCTTTCAGGGGGCCAAGAGACCCAGTACTTC.